Listed here are 15 T cell receptor beta chains from one sample, sequenced in a study of T cell repertoires and HLA-DP antigens. The protocol was immunoSEQ multiplex PCR, while the TCRdb copy is restricted to in-frame clones and leaves out a portion. In the table there are 90,000 to 130,000 clones, 90% to 95% of which are singletons. These TCRs are of unknown antigen specificity. Sequences were obtained from CD4+ T cells from PBMCs. Receptors were obtained from a woman younger than 35 in good health and CMV-seronegative.

This clone came up once. This sequence joins TRBV5-6 and TRBJ1-2; D ambiguous. This CDR3 comprises 13 residues. CDR1 and CDR2 (germline): SGHDT, YYEEEE. V lost 4 bases and J lost 0, with 7 bases in between. CDR3 sequence (DNA): TGTGCCAGCAGCGCGGCCACTAACTATGGCTACACCTTC. The encoded protein is CASSAATNYGYTF. The variable domain in full, with the rest retrieved from reference TRBV5-6 and TRBJ1-2, is DAGVTQSPTHLIKTRGQQVTLRCSPKSGHDTVSWYQQALGQGPQFIFQYYEEEERQRGNFPDRFSGHQFPNYSSELNVNALLLGDSALYLCASSAATNYGYTFGSGTRLTVV.

This rearrangement joins TRBV15 to TRBJ2-5; D may be TRBD2 (5 bases). The V end lost 0 bases, the J end lost 5 bases, and 16 bases lay between the germline ends. CDR1 and CDR2 (germline): LNHNV, YYDKDF (reference sequence). The CDR3 runs 16 residues. The DNA for the CDR3 is TGTGCCACCAGCAGAGAGCCCAGCGCCTCGGGGGAGACCCAGTACTTC. Its protein product is CATSREPSASGETQYF.

This sequence joins TRBV11-3 and TRBJ1-1; D is unclear. The V end lost 5 bases, the J end lost 0 bases, and 7 bases lay between the germline ends. Germline-derived CDR1 and CDR2 are SGHNT and YENEEA. This CDR3 has 13 residues. The DNA of the CDR3 is TGTGCCAGCAGCCTAAGGGTGAACACTGAAGCTTTCTTT. Translating gives CASSLRVNTEAFF. Using reference TRBV11-3 and TRBJ1-1 for the parts outside the CDR3, the full variable domain is EAGVVQSPRYKIIEKKQPVAFWCNPISGHNTLYWYLQNLGQGPELLIRYENEEAVDDSQLPKDRFSAERLKGVDSTLKIQPAELGDSAVYLCASSLRVNTEAFFGQGTRLTVV.

The J gene is TRBJ2-2, the V gene TRBV7-9; unclear D gene. CDR1 SEHNR and CDR2 FQNEAQ come from the germline V gene (reference sequence). CDR3 length: 16 residues. The ends were cut back, 2 bases at V and 1 base at J, with 11 bases in the middle. CDR3 coding DNA: TGTGCCAGCAGCTTATTGTTCGGACGGAACACCGGGGAGCTGTTTTTT. It specifies CASSLLFGRNTGELFF.

The J gene is TRBJ2-2, the V gene TRBV5-1; maybe TRBD1 (6 bases). Trimming left V 4 bases short and J 0 bases short, with 10 bases between. Germline-derived CDR1 and CDR2 are SGHRS and YFSETQ. The CDR3 is 15 residues long. The CDR3 DNA reads TGCGCCAGCAGCCCCAGGGGCCCGAACACCGGGGAGCTGTTTTTT. Translated, it gives CASSPRGPNTGELFF.

The chain employs TRBV27 and TRBJ2-1; D is possibly TRBD2 (6 bases). CDR3 length equals 11 residues. The V end was cut by 6 bases, the J end by 10 bases, with 10 bases between. Germline V gene sequence: CDR1 MNHEY, CDR2 SMNVEV (reference sequence). CDR3 sequence reads: CASRKDYEQFF. Here the CDR3 DNA reads TGTGCCAGCAGAAAGGACTACGAGCAGTTCTTC.

V gene TRBV7-8 combines with J gene TRBJ2-1, with 7 bases matching TRBD1. The CDR3 loop spans 13 amino acids. Germline values: CDR1 SGHVS, CDR2 FQNEAQ. The V gene end was trimmed by 5 bases and the J gene end by 7 bases; junction bases not matched to a gene: 5. In DNA, the CDR3 is TGTGCCAGCAGCAACAACAGGGGAAATGAGCAGTTCTTC. Translation: CASSNNRGNEQFF.

The CDR3 reads CASSVGGEGGEQYF. CDR3 coding DNA: TGTGCCAGCAGCGTAGGGGGTGAGGGTGGAGAGCAGTACTTC. The V call is TRBV9, the J call TRBJ2-7; perhaps TRBD2 as D (5 bases). This CDR3 comprises 14 residues. The germline CDR1 and CDR2 sequences are SGDLS and YYNGEE. Trimming removed 0 bases from V and 7 bases from J, with 14 bases in between.

The chain has TRBV15 and TRBJ1-2; the D gene is possibly TRBD1 (5 bases). From germline, CDR1 is LNHNV and CDR2 YYDKDF (reference sequence). With 0 bases removed from V and 6 bases from J, the gap between germline ends came to 14 bases. The length of the CDR3 is 15 residues. The CDR3: CATSRDQVRENGYTF. The CDR3 nucleotides are TGTGCCACCAGCAGAGATCAAGTCAGGGAAAATGGCTACACCTTC. Full variable domain (outside the CDR3, taken from reference TRBV15 and TRBJ1-2): DAMVIQNPRYQVTQFGKPVTLSCSQTLNHNVMYWYQQKSSQAPKLLFHYYDKDFNNEADTPDNFQSRRPNTSFCFLDIRSPGLGDTAMYLCATSRDQVRENGYTFGSGTRLTVV.

The V gene is TRBV4-1, the J gene TRBJ1-1; 9 bases map to TRBD1. Germline CDR1 reads MGHRA; CDR2 reads YSYEKL. This CDR3 spans 13 amino acids. The ends lost 4 bases at V and 10 bases at J; junction bases unmatched: 7. The CDR3, as DNA: TGCGCCAGCAGCCTCGGGACAGGGTCCGTAGCTTTCTTT. Protein sequence: CASSLGTGSVAFF.

J is TRBJ2-7 and V is TRBV6-5, with 10 bases fitting TRBD1. Germline V lookup: CDR1 MNHEY, CDR2 SVGAGI. The CDR3 totals 14 residues. V dropped 8 bases and J dropped 2; count of bases not matched to a gene: 6. CDR3 region: CASRPTGGTYEQYV. CDR3 nucleotide sequence: TGTGCCAGCCGACCGACAGGGGGCACCTACGAGCAGTACGTC.

This clone was picked up a small number of times. The V gene is TRBV27, the J gene TRBJ1-5; 7 nucleotides align to TRBD1. The CDR3 runs to 13 residues. J lost 5 bases, V lost 6 bases, and 4 bases had no gene match. In germline, CDR1 is MNHEY, CDR2 SMNVEV (reference sequence). This CDR3 reads CASSFDRDQPQHF. CDR3 nucleotide sequence: TGTGCCAGCAGCTTCGACAGGGATCAGCCCCAGCATTTT.

The chain joins TRBV9 to TRBJ1-1, with D possibly TRBD1 on 6 matching bases. Looked up from germline, CDR1 is SGDLS and CDR2 is YYNGEE. Trimming pared 3 bases from V and 7 bases from J, leaving 22 bases between. The CDR3 totals 16 residues. In nucleotides, the CDR3 is TGTGCCAGCAGCGGGCGGACAGCCTTGCTGAGGAATGAAGCTTTCTTT. As protein: CASSGRTALLRNEAFF.

The gene calls are TRBV6-6 and TRBJ2-1, with TRBD2 identical over 9 bases. This CDR3 spans 15 amino acids. Germline lookup yields CDR1 MNHNY and CDR2 SVGAGI (reference sequence). The J segment lost 7 bases and the V segment lost 6 bases, leaving 10 bases of the junction unmatched. For the CDR3, the DNA is TGTGCCAGCAGGCTGATTGGACTAGCGAGGAATGAGCAGTTCTTC. Residues: CASRLIGLARNEQFF.

The chain couples TRBV21-1 to TRBJ1-1; the DNA was not compared with TRBD1, the D call given in the table. TRBV21-1 is a listed pseudogene. This CDR3 has 16 residues. The CDR3 DNA is TGTGCCAGCAGCAAAGAGGGCAGGGGGAAGAGCACTGAAGCTTTCTTT. It codes for CASSKEGRGKSTEAFF.